These 21 T cell receptor beta chains share one sample of origin, sequenced in a study of vaccination and CD4 T cells after COVID-19. Treatment described: approximately 9-day PBMC culture with coronavirus spike peptide pools or control peptides (ViraFEST assay). Oncomine TCR Beta short-read sequencing was applied to DNA from cultured CD4+ T cells. A single record per CDR3 protein comes from TCRdb applying MiXCR to the PCR reads. The table has roughly 20,000 distinct CDR3 sequences, just under 55% seen once. Antigens of these TCRs are unknown. Sequencing was carried out using CD4+ T cells from blood, cultured in vitro. All receptors come from a human donor who had recovered from COVID-19.

This rearrangement joins TRBV7-2 to TRBJ2-3; the D call may be TRBD1 or TRBD2 (5 bases each). Germline V gene lookup returns CDR1 SGHTA and CDR2 FQGNSA. The CDR3 covers 13 residues. Trimming took 5 bases from V and 12 from J, leaving 18 bases between them. CDR3 protein: CASSTGPSTTQYF. In DNA form, the CDR3 reads TGTGCCAGCAGCACGGGACCCTCAACGACACAGTATTTT.

J is TRBJ1-5 and V is TRBV6-5, with D possibly matching TRBD1 (5 bases). Germline V gene lookup returns CDR1 MNHEY and CDR2 SVGAGI. CDR3 length: 16 amino acids. V lost 0 bases, J lost 2 bases, and 11 bases lay in between. CDR3 sequence: CASSYSGQGGNQPQHF. The DNA for the CDR3 is TGTGCCAGCAGTTACTCTGGGCAGGGCGGCAATCAGCCCCAGCATTTT.

The chain is built from TRBV7-2 and TRBJ2-3; TRBD2 aligns across 8 bases. Per the germline V gene, CDR1 is SGHTA and CDR2 is FQGNSA. This CDR3 is 16 amino acids long. V lost 1 base and J lost 2; bases outside the gene matches: 5. CDR3 coding DNA: TGTGCCAGCAGCTTAGACGAAGCGGGAGCCACAGATACGCAGTATTTT. Its protein is CASSLDEAGATDTQYF.

The genes are TRBV12-3 or TRBV12-4 and TRBJ2-1; tentatively, D is TRBD1 or TRBD2 (5 bases each). The CDR3 runs 14 residues. V dropped 7 bases and J dropped 5 bases, with 15 bases sitting between them. CDR3 nucleotides: TGTGCCAGCAAGGACTCGGGGCAACACAATGAGCAGTTCTTC. This sequence encodes CASKDSGQHNEQFF.

This chain uses TRBV6-4 with TRBJ2-1; no clear D gene. Trimming cost V 3 bases and J 4 bases, with 7 bases left between them. The germline CDR1 and CDR2 sequences are MRHNA and SNTAGT. The CDR3 covers 13 residues. CDR3 in DNA: TGTGCCAGCAGTGAGCAGACATACAATGAGCAGTTCTTC. The encoded protein is CASSEQTYNEQFF.

The chain couples TRBV28 to TRBJ2-3; TRBD2 matches at 10 bases. Germline V gives CDR1 MDHEN, CDR2 SYDVKM. The CDR3 length is 15 residues. The trim removed 7 bases at V and 3 bases at J, leaving 7 bases unmatched. CDR3 coding DNA: TGTGCCAGCATGGGAGCGGGGGGGCAGACAGATACGCAGTATTTT. Translated, it gives CASMGAGGQTDTQYF.

The gene calls are TRBV25-1 and TRBJ1-1, with TRBD1 matching 11 bases. This CDR3 has 18 residues. Losses at the gene ends were 2 bases for V and 4 bases for J; bases not matched to a gene: 12. Germline V gives CDR1 MGHDK, CDR2 SYGVNS. CDR3 in amino acids: CASSELLDRGHPGTEAFF. The CDR3, as DNA: TGTGCCAGCAGTGAACTTTTGGACAGGGGGCACCCCGGCACTGAAGCTTTCTTT. Using reference TRBV25-1 and TRBJ1-1 for the parts outside the CDR3, the full variable domain is EADIYQTPRYLVIGTGKKITLECSQTMGHDKMYWYQQDPGMELHLIHYSYGVNSTEKGDLSSESTVSRIRTEHFPLTLESARPSHTSQYLCASSELLDRGHPGTEAFFGQGTRLTVV.

The chain has TRBV6-2 or TRBV6-3 and TRBJ1-5, with D possibly matching TRBD1 (5 bases). Germline CDR1 and CDR2: MNHEY and SVGEGT. The CDR3 runs to 16 residues. The V end lost 5 bases, the J end lost 6 bases, and 20 bases lay between the germline ends. The CDR3 loop is CASSDHSYQGTQPQHF. The DNA of the CDR3 is TGTGCCAGCAGTGACCATTCTTATCAGGGAACTCAGCCCCAGCATTTT.

The sample holds a few counts of this clonotype. This chain links TRBV12-3 or TRBV12-4 with TRBJ1-1; D remains unclear. The CDR3 extends over 13 amino acids. The V end lost 3 bases, the J end lost 4 bases, and 9 bases lay between the germline ends. CDR3 in amino acids: CASSLEFTTEAFF. The CDR3 nucleotides read TGTGCCAGCAGTTTGGAGTTTACCACTGAAGCTTTCTTT.

In nucleotides, the CDR3 is TGTGCCATCAGTGAGTTTCGCCTAGCGGAGATCATCACAGATACGCAGTATTTT. It encodes CAISEFRLAEIITDTQYF. The rearrangement uses TRBV10-3 and TRBJ2-3; 7 nucleotides agree with TRBD2. From germline, CDR1 is ENHRY and CDR2 SYGVKD. The CDR3 is made up of 18 amino acids. J lost 2 bases, V lost 1 base, and 12 bases had no gene match.

V gene TRBV24-1 combines with J gene TRBJ2-1; 10 bases align to TRBD1. With 3 bases clipped from V and 9 bases from J, the junction kept 7 bases outside the gene matches. Germline V lookup: CDR1 KGHDR, CDR2 SFDVKD. The CDR3 consists of 15 residues. CDR3 protein: CATSDDRQGAREQFF. CDR3 bases: TGTGCCACCAGTGATGATCGACAGGGGGCTCGTGAGCAGTTCTTC.

V usage is TRBV6-2 or TRBV6-3 and J usage is TRBJ2-1; 9 bases align to TRBD1. The J segment lost 6 bases and the V segment lost 8 bases, leaving 8 bases of the junction unmatched. Per the germline V gene, CDR1 is MNHEY and CDR2 is SVGEGT. This CDR3 region has 14 residues. CDR3 in DNA: TGTGCCAGCCGCCGGACAGGGGAGGCCAATGAGCAGTTCTTC. It specifies CASRRTGEANEQFF.

The V and J genes are TRBV6-5 and TRBJ1-4, with a weak D call TRBD1 (5 bases). There are 15 residues in the CDR3. The V and J ends lost 4 bases and 7 bases respectively, with 16 bases between them. Germline lookup yields CDR1 MNHEY and CDR2 SVGAGI. The CDR3 reads CASSSARGATEKLFF. CDR3 sequence (DNA): TGTGCCAGCAGTTCCGCGAGGGGAGCTACTGAAAAACTGTTTTTT.

The rearrangement uses TRBV27 and TRBJ2-1; D is unresolved. This CDR3 is 16 amino acids long. Trimming removed 1 base at V and 6 bases at J, with 16 bases between. CDR1 is MNHEY, CDR2 SMNVEV, per germline (reference sequence). The CDR3 spells CASSLFPGGGSNEQFF. CDR3 nucleotides: TGTGCCAGCAGTTTATTTCCCGGCGGCGGAAGCAATGAGCAGTTCTTC.

This clonotype has just a few counts. V is TRBV27 and J is TRBJ2-7; 7 bases are shared with TRBD2. CDR1 is MNHEY and CDR2 is SMNVEV in the germline V gene (reference sequence). This CDR3 comprises 17 residues. After removal of 3 bases from V and 4 bases from J, the junction contained 15 bases not matched to a gene. CDR3 in amino acids: CASSFSGVGGRSYEQYF. CDR3 sequence (DNA): TGTGCCAGCAGTTTTTCGGGGGTGGGCGGGAGATCATACGAGCAGTACTTC.

This clonotype was counted between two and nine times. The J gene is TRBJ1-2, the V gene TRBV5-5; D possibly corresponds to TRBD1 (6 bases). The CDR3 runs to 17 residues. In germline, CDR1 is SGHKS, CDR2 YYEKEE (reference sequence). The V and J ends lost 3 bases and 4 bases respectively, with 22 bases between them. In DNA, the CDR3 is TGTGCCAGCAGCTCGAGGACAGAAAGGGAGTCCCTCTATGGCTACACCTTC. Protein sequence: CASSSRTERESLYGYTF.

This clonotype was counted only a few times. The chain has TRBV7-9 and TRBJ2-7, with 10 positions matching TRBD2. Per the germline V gene, CDR1 is SEHNR and CDR2 is FQNEAQ (reference sequence). The CDR3 extends over 14 amino acids. The J segment lost 2 bases and the V segment lost 5 bases, leaving 3 bases of the junction unmatched. The CDR3 DNA follows: TGTGCCAGCAGCCTGGGACTAGCGCCCTACGAGCAGTACTTC. Amino acid sequence: CASSLGLAPYEQYF.

The rearrangement uses TRBV6-5 and TRBJ1-3; a possible D gene is TRBD1 (6 bases). V was cut by 2 bases and J by 0 bases, with 14 bases left in between. The CDR3 is made up of 17 amino acids. CDR1 is MNHEY, CDR2 SVGAGI, per germline. The CDR3 sequence is CASSYGQLASSGNTIYF. CDR3 in DNA: TGTGCCAGCAGTTACGGACAGCTTGCTAGCTCTGGAAACACCATATATTTT.

This clonotype showed up just a few times. J is TRBJ1-1 and V is TRBV5-1, with 8 bases aligning to TRBD1. The CDR3 spans 14 residues. Germline lookup yields CDR1 SGHRS and CDR2 YFSETQ. Losses at the gene ends were 2 bases for V and 3 bases for J; bases not matched to a gene: 3. The CDR3 spells CASSFRGRDTEAFF. CDR3 in DNA: TGCGCCAGCAGCTTCAGGGGGCGAGACACTGAAGCTTTCTTT.

This clonotype was found a few times. CDR3 amino acids: CASSTNPGAYTF. The CDR3 nucleotides are TGTGCCAGTAGTACCAATCCAGGGGCCTACACCTTC. The V and J genes are TRBV19 and TRBJ1-2, with D perhaps matching TRBD1 (6 bases). V was cut by 4 bases and J by 10 bases, with 13 bases left in between. The CDR3 contains 12 residues. Germline-derived CDR1 and CDR2 are LNHDA and SQIVND (reference sequence). Full variable domain (rest looked up from reference TRBV19 and TRBJ1-2): DGGITQSPKYLFRKEGQNVTLSCEQNLNHDAMYWYRQDPGQGLRLIYYSQIVNDFQKGDIAEGYSVSREKKESFPLTVTSAQKNPTAFYLCASSTNPGAYTFGSGTRLTVV.

The V call is TRBV28, the J call TRBJ2-5; D gene uncertain. Between the trimmed V and J ends, which lost 4 bases and 2 bases, there was a span of 8 bases. Germline CDR1 is MDHEN and CDR2 is SYDVKM. CDR3 length: 13 residues. This CDR3 is CASSSEQQETQYF. In DNA form, the CDR3 reads TGTGCCAGCAGTTCAGAACAGCAAGAGACCCAGTACTTC.